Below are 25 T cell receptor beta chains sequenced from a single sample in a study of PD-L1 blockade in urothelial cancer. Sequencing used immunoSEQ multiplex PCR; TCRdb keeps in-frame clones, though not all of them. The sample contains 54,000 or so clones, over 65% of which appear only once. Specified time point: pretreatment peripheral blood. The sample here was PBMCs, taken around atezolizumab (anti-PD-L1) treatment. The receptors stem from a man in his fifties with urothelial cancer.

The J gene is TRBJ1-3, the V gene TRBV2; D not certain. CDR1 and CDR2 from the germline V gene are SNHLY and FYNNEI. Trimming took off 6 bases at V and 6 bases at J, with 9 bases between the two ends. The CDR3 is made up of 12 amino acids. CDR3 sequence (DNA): TGTGCCAGCAGCGTAGAAAAAAACACCATATATTTT. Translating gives CASSVEKNTIYF.

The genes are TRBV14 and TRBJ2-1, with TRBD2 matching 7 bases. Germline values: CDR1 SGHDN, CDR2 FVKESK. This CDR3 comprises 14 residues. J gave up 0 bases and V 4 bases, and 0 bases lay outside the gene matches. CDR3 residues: CASSRGGSYNEQFF. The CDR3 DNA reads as TGTGCCAGCAGCCGCGGGGGCTCCTACAATGAGCAGTTCTTC. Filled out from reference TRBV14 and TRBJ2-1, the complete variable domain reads EAGVTQFPSHSVIEKGQTVTLRCDPISGHDNLYWYRRVMGKEIKFLLHFVKESKQDESGMPNNRFLAERTGGTYSTLKVQPAELEDSGVYFCASSRGGSYNEQFFGPGTRLTVL.

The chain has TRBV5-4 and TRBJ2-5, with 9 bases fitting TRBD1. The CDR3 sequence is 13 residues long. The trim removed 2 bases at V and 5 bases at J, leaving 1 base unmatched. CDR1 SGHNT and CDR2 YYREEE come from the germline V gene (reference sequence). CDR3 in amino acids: CASSLQGAETQYF. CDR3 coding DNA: TGTGCCAGCAGCTTACAGGGGGCCGAGACCCAGTACTTC. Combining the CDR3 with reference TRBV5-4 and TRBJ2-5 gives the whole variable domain ETGVTQSPTHLIKTRGQQVTLRCSSQSGHNTVSWYQQALGQGPQFIFQYYREEENGRGNFPPRFSGLQFPNYSSELNVNALELDDSALYLCASSLQGAETQYFGPGTRLLVL.

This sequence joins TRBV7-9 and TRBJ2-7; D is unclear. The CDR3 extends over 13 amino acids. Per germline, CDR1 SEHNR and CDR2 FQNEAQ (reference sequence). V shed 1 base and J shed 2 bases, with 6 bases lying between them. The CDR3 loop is CASSLDQTYEQYF. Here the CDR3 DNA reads TGTGCCAGCAGCTTAGACCAGACCTACGAGCAGTACTTC.

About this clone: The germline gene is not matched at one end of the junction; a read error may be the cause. The CDR3 DNA sequence: TGTGCCAGCAGCTCCCTCCGCGGGGGGGCCTTTAGGATCTTC. Its translation is CASSSLRGGAFRIF. The J gene is TRBJ2-1, the V gene TRBV11-2; 9 bases map to TRBD2. Per germline, CDR1 SGHAT and CDR2 FQNNGV. The CDR3 contains 14 residues.

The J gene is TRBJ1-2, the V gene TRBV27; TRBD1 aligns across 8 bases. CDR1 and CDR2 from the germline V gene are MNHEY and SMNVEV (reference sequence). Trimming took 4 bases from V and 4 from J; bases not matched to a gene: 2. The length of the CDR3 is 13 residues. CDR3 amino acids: CASSSTGVYGYTF. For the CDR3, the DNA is TGTGCCAGCAGTTCGACAGGGGTCTATGGCTACACCTTC.

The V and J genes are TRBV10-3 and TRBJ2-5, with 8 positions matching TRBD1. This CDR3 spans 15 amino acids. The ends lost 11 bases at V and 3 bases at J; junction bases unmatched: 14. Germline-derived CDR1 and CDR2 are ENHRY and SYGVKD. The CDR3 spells CAAQGAVFPKETQYF. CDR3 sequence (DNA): TGTGCCGCCCAGGGGGCTGTCTTTCCAAAAGAGACCCAGTACTTC.

The CDR3 reads CASSLSRVTGELFF. The CDR3 DNA is TGTGCCAGCAGTTTATCCAGGGTCACCGGGGAGCTGTTTTTT. The chain carries TRBV28 and TRBJ2-2, with a weak D call TRBD1 (5 bases). Germline values: CDR1 MDHEN, CDR2 SYDVKM. There are 14 residues in the CDR3. V lost 1 base to trimming and J lost 4 bases, with 7 bases between them.

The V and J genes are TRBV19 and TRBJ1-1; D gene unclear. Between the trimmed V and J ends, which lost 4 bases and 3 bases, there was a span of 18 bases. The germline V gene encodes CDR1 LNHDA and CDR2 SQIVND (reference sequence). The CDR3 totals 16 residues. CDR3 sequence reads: CASSRRASWMDTEAFF. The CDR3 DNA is TGTGCCAGTAGTAGGAGAGCGAGTTGGATGGACACTGAAGCTTTCTTT.

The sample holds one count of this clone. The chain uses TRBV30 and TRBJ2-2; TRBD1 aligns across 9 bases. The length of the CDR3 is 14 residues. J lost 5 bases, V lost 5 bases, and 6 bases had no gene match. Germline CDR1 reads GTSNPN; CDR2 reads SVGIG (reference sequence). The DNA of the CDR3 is TGTGCCTGGTCCGGACAGGGGAGGACCGGGGAGCTGTTTTTT. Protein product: CAWSGQGRTGELFF.

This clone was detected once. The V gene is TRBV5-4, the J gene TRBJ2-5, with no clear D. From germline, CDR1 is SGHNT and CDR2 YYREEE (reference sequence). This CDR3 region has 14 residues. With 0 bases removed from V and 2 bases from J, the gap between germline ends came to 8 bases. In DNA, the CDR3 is TGTGCCAGCAGCTTGGATACAGAGCAAGAGACCCAGTACTTC. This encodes CASSLDTEQETQYF.

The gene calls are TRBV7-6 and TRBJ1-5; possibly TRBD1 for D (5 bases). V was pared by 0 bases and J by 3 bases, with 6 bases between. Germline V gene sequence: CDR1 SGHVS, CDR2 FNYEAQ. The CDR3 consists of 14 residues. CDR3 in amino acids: CASSLAGDNQPQHF. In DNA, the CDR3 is TGTGCCAGCAGCTTAGCAGGGGACAATCAGCCCCAGCATTTT.

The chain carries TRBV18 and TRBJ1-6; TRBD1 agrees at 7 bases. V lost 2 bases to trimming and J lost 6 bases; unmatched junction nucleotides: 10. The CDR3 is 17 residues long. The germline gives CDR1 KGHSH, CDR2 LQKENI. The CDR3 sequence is CASSPMGGSGGNSPLHF. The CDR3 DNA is TGTGCCAGCTCACCAATGGGGGGCTCAGGGGGTAATTCACCCCTCCACTTT.

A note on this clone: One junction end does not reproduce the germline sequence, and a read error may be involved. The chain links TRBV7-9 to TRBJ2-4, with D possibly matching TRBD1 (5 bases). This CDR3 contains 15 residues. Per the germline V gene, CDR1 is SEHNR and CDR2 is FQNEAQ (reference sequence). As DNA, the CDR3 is TGTGCCAGCAGCTTAGCCGGAGACAGCGCCGCCATGAAAACCTTC. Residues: CASSLAGDSAAMKTF.

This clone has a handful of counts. The CDR3 reads CASSLHPDAMRETQYF. In nucleotides, the CDR3 is TGTGCCAGCAGCTTACACCCAGACGCAATGAGGGAGACCCAGTACTTC. This sequence joins TRBV7-9 and TRBJ2-5; D is ambiguous. Germline-derived CDR1 and CDR2 are SEHNR and FQNEAQ (reference sequence). Between the trimmed V and J ends, which lost 2 bases and 5 bases, there was a span of 18 bases. This CDR3 has 16 amino acids. The whole variable domain, filled in from reference TRBV7-9 and TRBJ2-5, reads DTGVSQNPRHKITKRGQNVTFRCDPISEHNRLYWYRQTLGQGPEFLTYFQNEAQLEKSRLLSDRFSAERPKGSFSTLEIQRTEQGDSAMYLCASSLHPDAMRETQYFGPGTRLLVL.

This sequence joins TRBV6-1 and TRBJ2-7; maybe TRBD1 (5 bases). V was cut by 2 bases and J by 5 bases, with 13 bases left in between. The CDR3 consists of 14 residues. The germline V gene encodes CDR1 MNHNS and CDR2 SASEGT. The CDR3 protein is CASSERRGPHEQYF. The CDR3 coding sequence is TGTGCCAGCAGTGAAAGAAGGGGTCCCCACGAGCAGTACTTC.

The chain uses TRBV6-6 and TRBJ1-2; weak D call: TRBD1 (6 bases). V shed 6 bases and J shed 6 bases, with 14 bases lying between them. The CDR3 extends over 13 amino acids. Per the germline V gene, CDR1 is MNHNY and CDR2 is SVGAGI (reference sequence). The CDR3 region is CASSRKGVDGYTF. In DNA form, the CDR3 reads TGTGCCAGCAGCAGAAAGGGGGTAGATGGCTACACCTTC.

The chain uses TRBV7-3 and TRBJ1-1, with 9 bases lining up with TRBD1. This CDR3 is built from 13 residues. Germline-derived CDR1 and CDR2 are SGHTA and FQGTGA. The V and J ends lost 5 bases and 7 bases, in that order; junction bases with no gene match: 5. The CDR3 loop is CASSTGGWDEAFF. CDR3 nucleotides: TGTGCCAGCAGCACAGGGGGCTGGGATGAAGCTTTCTTT.

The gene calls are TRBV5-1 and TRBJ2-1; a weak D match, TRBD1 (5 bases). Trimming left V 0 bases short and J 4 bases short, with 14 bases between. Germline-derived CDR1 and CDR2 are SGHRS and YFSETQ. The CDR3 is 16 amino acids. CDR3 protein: CASSLAGPQEYNEQFF. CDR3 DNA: TGCGCCAGCAGCTTGGCCGGACCACAGGAATACAATGAGCAGTTCTTC.

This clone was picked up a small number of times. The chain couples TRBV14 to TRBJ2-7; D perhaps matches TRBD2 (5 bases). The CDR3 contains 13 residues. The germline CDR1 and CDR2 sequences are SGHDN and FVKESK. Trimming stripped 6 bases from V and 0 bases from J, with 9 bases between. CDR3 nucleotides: TGTGCCAGCAGTAGGAGGAGCTCCTACGAGCAGTACTTC. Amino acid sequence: CASSRRSSYEQYF.

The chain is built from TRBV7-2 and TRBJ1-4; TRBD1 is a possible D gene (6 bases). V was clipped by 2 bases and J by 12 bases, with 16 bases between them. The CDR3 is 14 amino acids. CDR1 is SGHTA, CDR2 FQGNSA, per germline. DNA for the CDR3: TGTGCCAGCAGCTTACAGGAAAGGGACACAGAACTGTTTTTT. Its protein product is CASSLQERDTELFF.

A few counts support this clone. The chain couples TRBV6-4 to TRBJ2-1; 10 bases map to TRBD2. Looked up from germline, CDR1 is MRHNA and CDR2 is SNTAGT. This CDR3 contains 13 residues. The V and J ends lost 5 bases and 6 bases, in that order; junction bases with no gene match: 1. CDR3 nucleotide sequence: TGTGCCAGCAGTAGCGGGGGGGCCAATGAGCAGTTCTTC. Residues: CASSSGGANEQFF.

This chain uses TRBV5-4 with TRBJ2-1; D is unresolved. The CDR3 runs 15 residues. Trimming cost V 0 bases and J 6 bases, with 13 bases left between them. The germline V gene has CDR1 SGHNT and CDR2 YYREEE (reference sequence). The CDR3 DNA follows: TGTGCCAGCAGCTTGGCCGACACTGCAGGCAATGAGCAGTTCTTC. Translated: CASSLADTAGNEQFF.

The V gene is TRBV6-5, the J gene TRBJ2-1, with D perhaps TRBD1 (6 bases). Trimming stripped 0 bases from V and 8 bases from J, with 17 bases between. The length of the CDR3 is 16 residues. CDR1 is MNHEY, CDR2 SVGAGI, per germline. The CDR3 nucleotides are TGTGCCAGCAGTTACTCTCCCCAGGGGAAGGTCTATGAGCAGTTCTTC. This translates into CASSYSPQGKVYEQFF.

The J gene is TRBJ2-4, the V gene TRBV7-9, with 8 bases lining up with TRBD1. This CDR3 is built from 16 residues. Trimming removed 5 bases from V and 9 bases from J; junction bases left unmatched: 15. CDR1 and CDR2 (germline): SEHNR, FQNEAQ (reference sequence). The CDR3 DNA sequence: TGTGCCAGCAGCCATAACAACCGCGACAGGGGTAGCATTCAGTACTTC. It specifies CASSHNNRDRGSIQYF.